These 12 T cell receptor beta chains were sequenced from one sample in a study of shared clonotypes between healthy human individuals. Method: immunoSEQ multiplex PCR; TCRdb's copy keeps in-frame clones and lacks some. The sample includes around 500,000 clones, approximately 78% of them seen just once. Sequencing was carried out using PBMCs. All receptors derive from a woman aged 40 to 55 in good health. Some clones in this sample may be carry-over from other donors' samples.

Comments on this clone: Only one base separates this from a far larger clonotype, so it likely reflects a read error. Other DNA sequences in this sample translate to the same CDR3. The genes are TRBV27 and TRBJ1-5; no clear D. The CDR3 is 15 amino acids. Trimming shortened V by 6 bases and J by 7 bases, and 19 bases separated the two germline ends. The germline V gene has CDR1 MNHEY and CDR2 SMNVEV (reference sequence). The CDR3 loop reads CASSPLGVLSQPQHF. CDR3 sequence (DNA): TGTGCCAGCAGCCCGCTCGGGGTATTGTCCCAGCCCCAGCATTTT.

The rearrangement links TRBV15 to TRBJ2-5; 8 bases are a match to TRBD2. The length of the CDR3 is 15 residues. In germline, CDR1 is LNHNV, CDR2 YYDKDF (reference sequence). J was trimmed by 10 bases and V by 3 bases; bases with no gene match: 13. The CDR3 here is CATSSGTSGAEVQYF. In DNA, the CDR3 is TGTGCCACCAGCAGTGGGACTAGTGGCGCTGAGGTCCAGTACTTC.

V and J are TRBV28 and TRBJ1-3, with D maybe TRBD1 (6 bases). The CDR3 loop spans 16 amino acids. The ends were cut back, 6 bases at V and 4 bases at J, with 19 bases in the middle. In germline, CDR1 is MDHEN, CDR2 SYDVKM. CDR3 nucleotides: TGTGCCAGCAGGTCTACTCCGGGGGCTTACGGAAACACCATATATTTT. Protein sequence: CASRSTPGAYGNTIYF. Combining the CDR3 with reference TRBV28 and TRBJ1-3 gives the whole variable domain DVKVTQSSRYLVKRTGEKVFLECVQDMDHENMFWYRQDPGLGLRLIYFSYDVKMKEKGDIPEGYSVSREKKERFSLILESASTNQTSMYLCASRSTPGAYGNTIYFGEGSWLTVV.

The rearrangement links TRBV12-5 to TRBJ1-4; 8 bases match TRBD1. Germline trimming cut 6 bases from V and 7 bases from J; bases unmatched to any gene: 16. The CDR3 has 17 residues. The germline gives CDR1 LGHNT, CDR2 FRNRAP. DNA of the CDR3: TGTGCTAGTGGAGACCCCGACAGGGGAGTGAGAGTTGAAAAACTGTTTTTT. Translating it yields CASGDPDRGVRVEKLFF.

The CDR3 DNA sequence: TGTGCCAGCAGTGCATACCGGGACAGGGCAACCTACAATGAGCAGTTCTTC. Encoded protein: CASSAYRDRATYNEQFF. The chain links TRBV27 to TRBJ2-1, with 9 bases fitting TRBD1. J gave up 2 bases and V 5 bases, and 10 bases lay outside the gene matches. The CDR3 runs to 17 residues. The germline gives CDR1 MNHEY, CDR2 SMNVEV (reference sequence).

The chain has TRBV6-7 and TRBJ2-7, with D unclear. TRBV6-7 is an ORF, with its function uncertain. The CDR3 extends over 16 amino acids. V dropped 11 bases and J dropped 0 bases, with 23 bases sitting between them. CDR3 DNA: TGTGCCGGAAGGGTTAGTGCTGGGTCTTACTCCTACGAGCAGTACTTC. Amino acids: CAGRVSAGSYSYEQYF.

This sequence joins TRBV19 and TRBJ2-4; no clear D gene. The V end lost 7 bases, the J end lost 0 bases, and 19 bases lay between the germline ends. Per the germline V gene, CDR1 is LNHDA and CDR2 is SQIVND (reference sequence). The CDR3 has 17 amino acids. The CDR3 is CASTAGPGTIAKNIQYF. The DNA of the CDR3 is TGTGCCAGTACGGCAGGTCCAGGAACAATAGCCAAAAACATTCAGTACTTC.

A remark on this clone: The same CDR3 is also encoded by other DNA sequences in this sample. The V gene is TRBV7-2, the J gene TRBJ2-7, with 8 nucleotides matching TRBD2. The V segment lost 2 bases and the J segment 0 bases; nucleotides outside the gene matches: 6. There are 16 residues in the CDR3. In germline, CDR1 is SGHTA, CDR2 FQGNSA. The CDR3 DNA sequence: TGTGCCAGCAGCTTACGGGCGGGAGGATCCTCCTACGAGCAGTACTTC. Translation: CASSLRAGGSSYEQYF. The full variable domain, with the rest looked up from reference TRBV7-2 and TRBJ2-7, is GAGVSQSPSNKVTEKGKDVELRCDPISGHTALYWYRQSLGQGLEFLIYFQGNSAPDKSGLPSDRFSAERTGGSVSTLTIQRTQQEDSAVYLCASSLRAGGSSYEQYFGPGTRLTVT.

The chain couples TRBV9 to TRBJ2-1, with D uncertain. The CDR3 is 14 residues long. V lost 0 bases and J lost 8, with 12 bases in between. From germline, CDR1 is SGDLS and CDR2 YYNGEE. CDR3 loop: CASSVVSSLDEQFF. In nucleotides, the CDR3 is TGTGCCAGCAGCGTAGTTAGCTCCCTCGATGAGCAGTTCTTC. Based on the CDR3 plus reference TRBV9 and TRBJ2-1, the full variable domain is DSGVTQTPKHLITATGQRVTLRCSPRSGDLSVYWYQQSLDQGLQFLIQYYNGEERAKGNILERFSAQQFPDLHSELNLSSLELGDSALYFCASSVVSSLDEQFFGPGTRLTVL.

The chain is built from TRBV5-6 and TRBJ2-5; 9 bases line up with TRBD1. The CDR3 sequence is 17 residues long. V shed 3 bases and J 2 bases; nucleotides not matched to a gene: 11. The germline V gene has CDR1 SGHDT and CDR2 YYEEEE. The CDR3 is CASSWGQGYGRQETQYF. The CDR3 coding sequence is TGTGCCAGCAGCTGGGGACAGGGTTACGGGAGGCAAGAGACCCAGTACTTC.

The V and J genes are TRBV4-1 and TRBJ1-1; possible D gene TRBD1, 6 bases. CDR1 and CDR2 (germline): MGHRA, YSYEKL. There are 15 residues in the CDR3. The ends were cut back, 1 base at V and 6 bases at J, with 15 bases in the middle. The chain's CDR3 is CASSQGPGDVAEAFF. CDR3 DNA sequence: TGCGCCAGCAGCCAAGGCCCAGGGGATGTGGCTGAAGCTTTCTTT.

The chain carries TRBV7-9 and TRBJ2-2; weak D call: TRBD1 (6 bases). Trimming took off 4 bases at V and 1 base at J, with 7 bases between the two ends. CDR3 length: 14 amino acids. Germline lookup yields CDR1 SEHNR and CDR2 FQNEAQ (reference sequence). As DNA, the CDR3 is TGTGCCAGCAGCTCGACAGGGAACACCGGGGAGCTGTTTTTT. It yields the protein CASSSTGNTGELFF. Supplemented by reference TRBV7-9 and TRBJ2-2, the full variable domain reads DTGVSQNPRHKITKRGQNVTFRCDPISEHNRLYWYRQTLGQGPEFLTYFQNEAQLEKSRLLSDRFSAERPKGSFSTLEIQRTEQGDSAMYLCASSSTGNTGELFFGEGSRLTVL.